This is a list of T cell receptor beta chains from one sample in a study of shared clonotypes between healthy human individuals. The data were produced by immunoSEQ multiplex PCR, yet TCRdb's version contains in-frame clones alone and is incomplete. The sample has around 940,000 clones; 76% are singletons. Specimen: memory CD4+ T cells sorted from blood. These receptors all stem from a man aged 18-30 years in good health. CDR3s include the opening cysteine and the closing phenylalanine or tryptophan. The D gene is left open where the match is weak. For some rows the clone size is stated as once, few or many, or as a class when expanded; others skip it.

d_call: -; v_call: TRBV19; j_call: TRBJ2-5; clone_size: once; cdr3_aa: CASSIDWVEETQYF; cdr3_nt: TGTGCCAGTAGTATAGATTGGGTAGAAGAGACCCAGTACTTC
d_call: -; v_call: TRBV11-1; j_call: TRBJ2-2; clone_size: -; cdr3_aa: CASSLDPYTGELFF; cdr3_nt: TGTGCCAGCAGCTTAGATCCTTACACCGGGGAGCTGTTTTTT
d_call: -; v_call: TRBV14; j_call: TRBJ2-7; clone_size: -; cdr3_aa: CASSQAQGFYEQYF; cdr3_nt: TGTGCCAGCAGCCAAGCGCAGGGGTTCTACGAGCAGTACTTC
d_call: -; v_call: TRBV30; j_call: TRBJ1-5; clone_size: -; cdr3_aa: CAFQEGGGRQPQHF; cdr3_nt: TGTGCCTTTCAAGAGGGGGGAGGGAGGCAGCCCCAGCATTTT
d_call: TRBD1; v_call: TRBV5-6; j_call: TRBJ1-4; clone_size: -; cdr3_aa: CASSLGRDSGEKLFF; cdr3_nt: TGTGCCAGCAGCTTGGGACGGGACAGTGGGGAAAAACTGTTTTTT
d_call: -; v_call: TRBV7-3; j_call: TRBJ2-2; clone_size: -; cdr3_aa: CASSFRGGELFF; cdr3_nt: TGTGCCAGCAGCTTCAGGGGCGGGGAGCTGTTTTTT
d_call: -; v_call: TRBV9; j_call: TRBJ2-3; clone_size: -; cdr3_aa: CASTPSSYPTDTQYF; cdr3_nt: TGTGCCAGCACCCCCAGTTCCTATCCCACAGATACGCAGTATTTT
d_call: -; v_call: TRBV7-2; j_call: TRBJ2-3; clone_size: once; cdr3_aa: CASSWSGSSTDTQYF; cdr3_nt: TGTGCCAGCAGCTGGAGCGGATCTAGCACAGATACGCAGTATTTT
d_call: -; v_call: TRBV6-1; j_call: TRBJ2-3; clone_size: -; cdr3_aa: CASSGQRGTDTQYF; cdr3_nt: TGTGCCAGCAGTGGTCAAAGGGGCACAGATACGCAGTATTTT
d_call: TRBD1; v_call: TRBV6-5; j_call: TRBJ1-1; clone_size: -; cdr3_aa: CASRPDRGEAFF; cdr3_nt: TGTGCCAGCAGACCAGACAGGGGTGAAGCTTTCTTT
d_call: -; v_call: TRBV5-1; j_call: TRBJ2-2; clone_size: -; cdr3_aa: CASSELNPNTGELFF; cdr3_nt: TGCGCCAGCAGCGAACTCAACCCGAACACCGGGGAGCTGTTTTTT
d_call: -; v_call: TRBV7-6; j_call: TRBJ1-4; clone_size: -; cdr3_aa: CASSPRGNNEKLFF; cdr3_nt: TGTGCCAGCAGCCCTAGGGGGAATAATGAAAAACTGTTTTTT
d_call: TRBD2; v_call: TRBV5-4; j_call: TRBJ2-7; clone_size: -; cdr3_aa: CASRRAGASYEQYF; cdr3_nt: TGTGCCAGCAGAAGAGCGGGAGCCTCCTACGAGCAGTACTTC
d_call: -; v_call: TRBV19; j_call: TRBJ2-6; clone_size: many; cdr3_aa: CASSIGGQGFLGHVLTF; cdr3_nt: TGTGCCAGTAGTATAGGGGGGCAGGGGTTTTTAGGCCACGTCCTGACTTTC
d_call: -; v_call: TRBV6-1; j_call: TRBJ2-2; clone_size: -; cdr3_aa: CASRRKDGSGELFF; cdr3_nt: TGTGCCAGCAGACGGAAGGACGGGTCCGGGGAGCTGTTTTTT
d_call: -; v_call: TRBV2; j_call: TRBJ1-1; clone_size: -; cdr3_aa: CASIRVNTEAFF; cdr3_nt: TGTGCCAGCATTAGGGTGAACACTGAAGCTTTCTTT
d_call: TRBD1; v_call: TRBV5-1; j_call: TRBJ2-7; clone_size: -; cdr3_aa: CASSLSMESGTGLYEQYF; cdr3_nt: TGCGCCAGCAGCTTATCAATGGAGTCAGGGACAGGGCTCTACGAGCAGTACTTC
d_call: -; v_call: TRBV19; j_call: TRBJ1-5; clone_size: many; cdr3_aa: CASSSFGQPQHF; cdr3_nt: TGTGCCAGTAGTTCCTTTGGGCAGCCCCAGCATTTT
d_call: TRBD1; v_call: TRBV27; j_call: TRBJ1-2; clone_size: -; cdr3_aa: CASRHDGQGGYGYTF; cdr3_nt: TGTGCCAGCAGGCATGATGGACAGGGGGGATATGGCTACACCTTC
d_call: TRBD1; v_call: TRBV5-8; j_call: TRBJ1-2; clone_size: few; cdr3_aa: CASSPDRGLGYTF; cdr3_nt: TGTGCCAGCAGTCCGGACAGGGGGCTCGGCTACACCTTC
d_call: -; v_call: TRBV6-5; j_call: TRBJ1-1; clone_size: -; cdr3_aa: CASSSLILNTEAFF; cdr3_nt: TGTGCCAGCAGTTCGCTCATACTGAACACTGAAGCTTTCTTT
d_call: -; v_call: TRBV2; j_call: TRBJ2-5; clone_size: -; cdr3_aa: CASSGVSLETQYF; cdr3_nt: TGTGCCAGCAGTGGGGTTAGTTTGGAGACCCAGTACTTC
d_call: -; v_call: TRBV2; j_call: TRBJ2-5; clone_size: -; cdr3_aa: CASSDVGVGTQYF; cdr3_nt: TGTGCCAGCAGTGACGTGGGGGTAGGGACCCAGTACTTC
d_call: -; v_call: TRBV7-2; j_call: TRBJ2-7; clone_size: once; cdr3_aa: CASSFSGTTHYEQYF; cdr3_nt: TGTGCCAGCAGCTTTTCCGGGACAACCCACTACGAGCAGTACTTC
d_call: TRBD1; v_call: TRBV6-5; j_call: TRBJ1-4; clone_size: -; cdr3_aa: CASSTQGQPGKLFF; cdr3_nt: TGTGCCAGCAGTACTCAGGGACAGCCCGGGAAACTGTTTTTT
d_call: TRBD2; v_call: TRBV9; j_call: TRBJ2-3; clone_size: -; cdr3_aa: CASSPGTSGLTDTQYF; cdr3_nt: TGTGCCAGCAGCCCTGGGACTAGCGGTCTCACAGATACGCAGTATTTT
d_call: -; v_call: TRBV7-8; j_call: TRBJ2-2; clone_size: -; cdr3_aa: CASSLTYSTGELFF; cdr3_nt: TGTGCCAGCAGCTTAACCTACAGCACCGGGGAGCTGTTTTTT
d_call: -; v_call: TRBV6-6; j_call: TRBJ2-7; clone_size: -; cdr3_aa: CASTIRDRPELNF; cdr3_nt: TGTGCCAGCACCATAAGGGATCGGCCTGAATTGAACTTC
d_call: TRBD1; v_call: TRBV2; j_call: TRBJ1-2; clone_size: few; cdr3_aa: CASRPSSTGVSGYTF; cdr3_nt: TGTGCCAGCAGGCCCTCCTCGACAGGGGTGTCTGGCTACACCTTC
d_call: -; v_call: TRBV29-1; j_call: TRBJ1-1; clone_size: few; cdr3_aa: CSVGKGNTEAFF; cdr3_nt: TGCAGCGTGGGTAAGGGGAACACTGAAGCTTTCTTT
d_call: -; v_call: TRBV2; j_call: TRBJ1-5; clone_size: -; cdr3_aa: CASSEAGARQPQHF; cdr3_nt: TGTGCCAGCAGTGAAGCGGGTGCGCGGCAGCCCCAGCATTTT
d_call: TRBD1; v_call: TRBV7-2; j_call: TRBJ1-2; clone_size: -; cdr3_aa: CASSITSGIQGQGSGYTF; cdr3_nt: TGTGCCAGCAGTATAACCAGCGGTATCCAGGGACAGGGTTCTGGCTACACCTTC
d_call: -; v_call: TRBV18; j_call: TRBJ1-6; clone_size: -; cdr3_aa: CASSSTGRDSPLHF; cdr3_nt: TGTGCCAGCTCATCAACAGGGCGGGATTCACCCCTCCACTTT
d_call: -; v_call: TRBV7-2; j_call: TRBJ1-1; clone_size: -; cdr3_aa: CASSYIADTEAFF; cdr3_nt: TGTGCCAGCAGCTATATAGCGGACACTGAAGCTTTCTTT
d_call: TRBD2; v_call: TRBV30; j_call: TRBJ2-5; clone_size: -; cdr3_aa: CAWSSLAGGYQETQYF; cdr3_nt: TGTGCCTGGAGTAGCCTAGCGGGGGGGTACCAAGAGACCCAGTACTTC
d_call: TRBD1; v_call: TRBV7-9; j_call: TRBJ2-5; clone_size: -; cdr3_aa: CASSSGTGRQETQYF; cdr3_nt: TGTGCCAGCAGCTCCGGGACAGGGAGACAAGAGACCCAGTACTTC
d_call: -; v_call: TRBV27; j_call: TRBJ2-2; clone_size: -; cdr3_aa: CASKSGLVTGELFF; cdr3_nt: TGTGCCAGCAAAAGCGGACTGGTCACCGGGGAGCTGTTTTTT
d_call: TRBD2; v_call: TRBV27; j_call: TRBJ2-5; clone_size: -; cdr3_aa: CASSFYASGGFQETQYF; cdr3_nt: TGTGCCAGCAGTTTCTATGCTAGCGGGGGGTTCCAAGAGACCCAGTACTTC
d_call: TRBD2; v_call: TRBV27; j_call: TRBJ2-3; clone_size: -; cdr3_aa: CASSSSSTSGSDTQYF; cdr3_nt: TGTGCCAGCAGTTCCTCCTCGACTAGCGGATCAGATACGCAGTATTTT
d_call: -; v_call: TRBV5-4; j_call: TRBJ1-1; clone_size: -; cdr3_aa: CASSLKGTNTEAFF; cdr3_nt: TGTGCCAGCAGCTTAAAGGGGACGAACACTGAAGCTTTCTTT
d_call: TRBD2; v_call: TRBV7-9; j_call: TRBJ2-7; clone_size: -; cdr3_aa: CASSNSGSSYEQYF; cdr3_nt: TGTGCCAGCAGCAATAGCGGGAGCTCCTACGAGCAGTACTTC
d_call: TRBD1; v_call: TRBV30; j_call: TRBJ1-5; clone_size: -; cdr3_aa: CAWSGGQGAGNQPQHF; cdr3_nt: TGTGCCTGGAGTGGAGGACAGGGGGCTGGCAATCAGCCCCAGCATTTT
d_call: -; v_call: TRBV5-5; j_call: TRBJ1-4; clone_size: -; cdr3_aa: CASNEQTYNEKLFF; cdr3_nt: TGTGCCAGCAACGAACAGACCTATAATGAAAAACTGTTTTTT
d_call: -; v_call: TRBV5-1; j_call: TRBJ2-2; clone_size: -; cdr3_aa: CASSPYSGGSTGELFF; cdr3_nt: TGCGCCAGCAGCCCGTACTCGGGTGGGAGCACCGGGGAGCTGTTTTTT
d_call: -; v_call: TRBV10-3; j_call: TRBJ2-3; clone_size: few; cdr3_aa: CAMGTADTQYF; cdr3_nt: TGTGCCATGGGGACCGCGGATACGCAGTATTTT
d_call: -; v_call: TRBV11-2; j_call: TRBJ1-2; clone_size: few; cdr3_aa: CASSSIGFNYGYTF; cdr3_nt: TGTGCCAGCAGCTCCATAGGGTTCAACTATGGCTACACCTTC
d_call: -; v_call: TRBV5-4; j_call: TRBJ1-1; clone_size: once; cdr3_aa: CASSLGGPNTEAFF; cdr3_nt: TGTGCCAGCAGCTTGGGGGGGCCTAACACTGAAGCTTTCTTT
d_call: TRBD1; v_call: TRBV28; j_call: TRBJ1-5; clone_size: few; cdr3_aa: CAGTGGRNQPQHF; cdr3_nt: TGTGCCGGGACAGGGGGCCGCAATCAGCCCCAGCATTTT